The rows below give T cell receptor beta chains drawn from one sample of a study of CD8+CD57+ T cells in acquired aplastic anemia. TCRdb re-analysed the reads in MiXCR, keeping a single row per CDR3 protein. The sample comprises 300,000 or so distinct CDR3 sequences, around three fifths of which are singletons, and 1.3% rests with the top ten. The sequenced sample consisted of sorted CD4+, CD8+, or CD8+CD57+ T cells (not recorded which) from PBMCs. These receptor sequences come from a human donor with aplastic anemia. Each CDR3 is given with its conserved first and last residue. The order of the fields is J gene, V gene, clone size, CDR3 protein. Only part of the rows carry a size: once, few, many, or a class if the clone is expanded.

J: TRBJ2-2
V: TRBV7-8
size: NA
CDR3: CASSLDAGSGTGELFF

J: TRBJ1-1
V: TRBV5-6
size: many
CDR3: CASNYINTEAFF

J: TRBJ1-1
V: TRBV5-6
size: NA
CDR3: CASSGDRGRISEAEAFF

J: TRBJ1-1
V: TRBV10-2
size: many
CDR3: CASSEIRATEAFF

J: TRBJ1-5
V: TRBV9
size: NA
CDR3: CASMTGATWNQPQHF

J: TRBJ1-1
V: TRBV5-1
size: NA
CDR3: CASSLLGDMNTEVFF

J: TRBJ2-7
V: TRBV20-1
size: NA
CDR3: CSARWTGGPYEQYF

J: TRBJ2-7
V: TRBV20-1
size: NA
CDR3: CSARTESYEQYF

J: TRBJ2-1
V: TRBV20-1
size: NA
CDR3: CSADRTGRENEQFF

J: TRBJ2-2
V: TRBV7-7
size: NA
CDR3: CASSLDLNTGELFF

J: TRBJ2-1
V: TRBV7-6
size: NA
CDR3: CASSSFVQPYNEQFF

J: TRBJ2-7
V: TRBV7-8
size: NA
CDR3: CASRLGLAGAYEQYF

J: TRBJ2-1
V: TRBV7-8
size: few
CDR3: CASSYQGRPRVNEQFF

J: TRBJ1-1
V: TRBV27
size: many
CDR3: CASSLRDGNTEAFF

J: TRBJ2-5
V: TRBV20-1
size: many
CDR3: CSARADSGIQETQYF

J: TRBJ2-3
V: TRBV27
size: NA
CDR3: CASSLFPGDTQYF

J: TRBJ2-1
V: TRBV11-3
size: NA
CDR3: CASSYTAGTGDTDMQFF

J: TRBJ1-1
V: TRBV20-1
size: NA
CDR3: CSATGGVAEAFF

J: TRBJ2-3
V: TRBV7-6
size: few
CDR3: CASSLAGTADTQYF

J: TRBJ1-6
V: TRBV25-1
size: few
CDR3: CASSDVELGIYNSPLHF

J: TRBJ2-1
V: TRBV12-3/TRBV12-4
size: few
CDR3: CASSSRRTGEQFF

J: TRBJ2-1
V: TRBV7-3
size: NA
CDR3: CASSARTSGGVEQFF

J: TRBJ2-3
V: TRBV10-3
size: many
CDR3: CAITGKVTDTQYF

J: TRBJ2-5
V: TRBV20-1
size: NA
CDR3: CSLVQGLPQETQYF

J: TRBJ2-6
V: TRBV19
size: NA
CDR3: CASSIQGEANVLTF

J: TRBJ2-5
V: TRBV5-4
size: once
CDR3: CASSLVLAGVETQYF

J: TRBJ1-4
V: TRBV5-1
size: NA
CDR3: CASSVGAGVTNEKLFF

J: TRBJ2-2
V: TRBV12-3/TRBV12-4
size: NA
CDR3: CASSFQQGNTGELFF